This T cell receptor (beta chain) emerged from a study of T cell responses to AZD1222 COVID-19 vaccine. Findings and caveats of the study: Spike-specific TCR breadth and depth were elevated following two AZD1222 doses. Unmutated variant regions reportedly attract nearly half of all spike-specific TCRs.

Turning to this clone: Its antigen is not identified.

Measured with immunoSEQ multiplex PCR; TCRdb has only the in-frame clones, and not every one. The sample includes over 110,000 clones, roughly 92% seen only once; the top ten take around 1.8%. Trimming removed 5 bases at V and 1 base at J, with 6 bases between. Per germline, CDR1 SEHNR and CDR2 FQNEAQ (reference sequence). The CDR3 covers 12 residues. The receptor comes from an adult in good health. Sequenced here: peripheral blood, sampled on day 0 of AZD1222 vaccination. V and J are TRBV7-9 and TRBJ2-7; D gene unclear. Written as DNA, the CDR3 is TGTGCCAGCAGCGGTCCGTCCTACGAGCAGTACTTC. Translated, it gives CASSGPSYEQYF.